Listed here is a single T cell receptor beta chain. Trimming shortened V by 6 bases and J by 7 bases, and 13 bases separated the two germline ends. The germline V gene has CDR1 MNHEY and CDR2 SMNVEV (reference sequence). The CDR3 covers 13 residues. This record belongs to a study of technical replicates of blood from a few donors. The table came from immunoSEQ multiplex PCR; TCRdb's copy has only in-frame clones and leaves some out. The sample has over 55,000 clones, roughly 91% seen once. The V gene is TRBV27, the J gene TRBJ1-5, with D perhaps TRBD1 (5 bases). Input material: PBMCs. This receptor was taken from a human donor in good health. Some clones in this sample may be carry-over from other donors' samples. The CDR3 here is CASRGGFIQPQHF. CDR3 nucleotide sequence: TGTGCCAGCAGGGGGGGGTTTATCCAGCCCCAGCATTTT.